The 21 T cell receptor beta chains below come from one sample, sequenced in a study of Tregs in tolerant kidney transplant recipients (dated by TCRdb to about 2019). Their target antigens are unknown. The time point label, read with the paper, signifies: blood sample drawn before combined kidney and bone marrow transplant. In bulk CFSE mixed lymphocyte reactions, CFSE-labeled recipient PBMCs were cocultured with irradiated donor PBMCs for over 5 days, then stained for CD3/CD4/CD8 and FACS-sorted. Library prep was done by the immunoSEQ multiplex PCR assay. Here the immuneACCESS table is served through TCRdb, limited to in-frame sequences with V and J called. Missing clones are a known gap in these copies; in checked studies unresolved V genes cover under half, and the rest lacks a known reason. The table for this sample lists about 2,000 clones. The leading ten clones occupy 5% to 6% of the sample.

The specimen comprised CD8+ T cells from blood cultured with allogeneic cells, sampled before the transplant. Receptor source: a human patient who received a combined kidney and bone marrow transplant.

Details on this clone: The read halts 3 residues ahead of the CDR3 end, with the missing end drawn from the germline J gene. The chain uses TRBV5-1 and TRBJ2-6; TRBD1 might be the D (6 bases). The V gene's germline CDR1 is SGHRS and CDR2 YFSETQ. The V end lost 0 bases, the J end lost 1 base, and 11 bases lay between the germline ends. The CDR3 is made up of 17 amino acids. The CDR3 DNA, read in part, is TGCGCCAGCAGCTTGGAGGTGGGGGCTTCTGGGGCCAACGTC. This codes for CASSLEVGASGANV. The full CDR3 protein reads CASSLEVGASGANVLTF.

This clone counts as medium-sized by frequency. The read terminates 3 residues before the CDR3 end, so the remaining end is supplied by the germline J gene. The V call is TRBV7-2, the J call TRBJ2-7; 7 positions agree with TRBD2. Per the germline V gene, CDR1 is SGHTA and CDR2 is FQGNSA. The CDR3 is 14 amino acids. V gave up 5 bases and J gave up 4 bases; unmatched junction bases: 8. The CDR3 is CASSPRGESYEQYF. Incomplete CDR3 DNA: TGTGCCAGCAGCCCCCGGGGGGAATCGTACGAG.

The CDR3 here is CASSLAPGLYGYTF. The DNA read from the CDR3 is TGCGCCAGCAGCTTGGCCCCAGGGCTCTATGGC. The chain combines TRBV5-1 with TRBJ1-2; perhaps TRBD1 as D (5 bases). The read finishes 3 residues shy of the CDR3 end, and the germline J gene is used to complete it. The V end lost 0 bases, the J end lost 4 bases, and 10 bases lay between the germline ends. CDR1 SGHRS and CDR2 YFSETQ come from the germline V gene. The CDR3 totals 14 residues.

According to its frequency, this clone is medium-sized. The read ends 3 residues early relative to the CDR3; the germline J gene fills the gap. V and J are TRBV5-4 and TRBJ2-7; a possible D gene is TRBD1 (6 bases). With 0 bases removed from V and 2 bases from J, the gap between germline ends came to 12 bases. CDR1 and CDR2 from the germline V gene are SGHNT and YYREEE (reference sequence). CDR3 length equals 15 residues. The CDR3 loop is CASSLAGRGTYEQYF. The sequenced CDR3 bases are TGTGCCAGCAGCTTGGCCGGCAGGGGAACCTACGAG.

Its frequency marks this clone as large (0.1 to 1%). The CDR3 end is not reached by the read, which stops 3 residues before it; the germline J gene fills it in. The gene calls are TRBV29-1 and TRBJ2-1; D not resolved. There are 12 residues in the CDR3. Looked up from germline, CDR1 is SQVTM and CDR2 is ANQGSEA. Deletions cut 3 bases from V and 5 bases from J, with 8 bases between. The CDR3 region is CSVDRINNEQFF. The CDR3 bases that were read are TGCAGCGTTGACAGGATAAACAATGAG.

Regarding this clone: Sequencing ends 3 residues short of the CDR3 end; the germline J gene provides the rest. The chain is built from TRBV7-9 and TRBJ1-4; D possibly corresponds to TRBD1 (5 bases). The CDR3 is 15 amino acids. V lost 7 bases to trimming and J lost 7 bases, with 19 bases between them. CDR1 and CDR2 from the germline V gene are SEHNR and FQNEAQ (reference sequence). CDR3 DNA, as far as it was read: TGTGCCAGCACCTCCAGCGGGGACTCGGGTGAAAAA. This encodes CASTSSGDSGEK. The whole CDR3 region reads CASTSSGDSGEKLFF.

A note on this clone: Read sequence stops 3 residues before the CDR3 end, and the germline J gene provides the missing end. V is TRBV5-1 and J is TRBJ2-7, with 11 bases that match TRBD1. Trimming cost V 2 bases and J 3 bases; bases outside gene matches: 1. The CDR3 runs to 14 residues. In germline, CDR1 is SGHRS, CDR2 YFSETQ. CDR3 in amino acids: CASSFGTGGYEQYF. Partial CDR3 DNA: TGCGCCAGCAGCTTTGGGACAGGGGGCTACGAG.

This clone is deemed medium-sized by its frequency. Partial CDR3 DNA: TGTGCCCTGACGGGGGGGGAAGTCTATGGC. Translating gives CALTGGEVYG. In full, the CDR3 is CALTGGEVYGYTF. The chain uses TRBV2 and TRBJ1-2; tentatively, D is TRBD1 (5 bases). The read ends 3 residues shy of where the CDR3 ends; the end is completed using the germline J gene. Germline assignment: CDR1 SNHLY and CDR2 FYNNEI. V shed 11 bases and J shed 4 bases, with 17 bases lying between them. This CDR3 region has 13 residues.

By frequency, this clone is medium-sized. The read comes to an end 3 residues before the CDR3 does, leaving the germline J gene to fill in the end. The V call is TRBV19, the J call TRBJ1-1, with TRBD1 matching 7 bases. Germline values: CDR1 LNHDA, CDR2 SQIVND (reference sequence). CDR3 length: 15 residues. The CDR3 protein is CASSATGTATSGAFF. CDR3 DNA, as far as it was read: TGTGCCAGTAGTGCAACCGGGACAGCGACTTCAGGA.

A remark on this clone: The read terminates 3 residues ahead of where the CDR3 ends, so the germline J gene completes it. This chain links TRBV6-1 with TRBJ2-6; D uncertain. The CDR3 has 15 residues. Germline CDR1 reads MNHNS; CDR2 reads SASEGT. V lost 1 base, J lost 0 bases, and 4 bases lay in between. CDR3 region: CASSEDSSGANVLTF. The part of the CDR3 DNA that was read is TGTGCCAGCAGTGAAGACAGCTCTGGGGCCAACGTC.

A note on this clone: Sequencing ends 3 residues short of the CDR3 end; the germline J gene provides the rest. The J gene is TRBJ2-3, the V gene TRBV19, with a weak D call TRBD1 (5 bases). Per germline, CDR1 LNHDA and CDR2 SQIVND (reference sequence). This CDR3 region has 17 residues. The V end was cut by 8 bases, the J end by 6 bases, with 27 bases between. The sequenced CDR3 bases are TGTGCCAGTGGTCCAGGAGTATTGGACAAGTGGTTGGATACG. This gives the protein CASGPGVLDKWLDT. The CDR3 reads in full as CASGPGVLDKWLDTQYF.

A note on this clone: The observed sequence ends 3 residues before the CDR3 terminus, with the missing tail filled in from the germline J gene. The chain joins TRBV7-8 to TRBJ1-1; weak D call: TRBD1 (5 bases). V dropped 2 bases and J dropped 5 bases, with 12 bases sitting between them. The germline CDR1 and CDR2 sequences are SGHVS and FQNEAQ. The CDR3 covers 14 residues. Here the CDR3 reads CASSLSGGGTEAFF. The sequenced CDR3 bases are TGTGCCAGCAGCTTAAGCGGTGGGGGGACTGAA.

About this clone: Read data end 3 residues before the CDR3 end; the end is taken from the germline J gene. The gene calls are TRBV2 and TRBJ2-1; D not resolved. Trimming took off 2 bases at V and 0 bases at J, with 5 bases between the two ends. Looked up from germline, CDR1 is SNHLY and CDR2 is FYNNEI. The CDR3 length is 14 residues. CDR3 amino acids: CASSENISYNEQFF. The DNA read from the CDR3 is TGTGCCAGCAGTGAAAACATCTCCTACAATGAG.

To note about this clone: The CDR3 extends 3 residues past the end of the read, so its final part is completed from the germline J gene. This chain links TRBV20-1 with TRBJ2-7, with 10 bases fitting TRBD2. V shed 3 bases, J shed 4 bases, and the junction held 9 bases outside the gene matches. This CDR3 region has 15 residues. CDR1 is DFQATT and CDR2 is SNEGSKA in the germline V gene (reference sequence). CDR3 residues: CSASHKAGGPYEQYF. The part of the CDR3 DNA that was read is TGCAGTGCTAGTCATAAAGCGGGAGGGCCTTACGAG.

In regard to this clone: The CDR3 end is not reached by the read, which stops 3 residues before it; the germline J gene fills it in. The rearrangement links TRBV10-3 to TRBJ2-1, with D tentatively TRBD2 (5 bases). The CDR3 loop spans 12 amino acids. Trimming took off 3 bases at V and 7 bases at J, with 7 bases between the two ends. Germline lookup yields CDR1 ENHRY and CDR2 SYGVKD. CDR3 sequence reads: CAISEGGNEQFF. The part of the CDR3 DNA that was read is TGTGCCATCAGTGAAGGCGGGAATGAG.

By frequency, this clone registers medium-sized. From the germline J gene comes the end of the CDR3, since the read stops 3 residues before it. The V and J genes are TRBV7-9 and TRBJ1-2; D gene ambiguous. V was trimmed by 2 bases and J by 6 bases, leaving 4 bases between them. Germline loops: CDR1 SEHNR, CDR2 FQNEAQ (reference sequence). The CDR3 is 11 amino acids. CDR3 DNA, as far as it was read: TGTGCCAGCAGCTTATCCGATGGC. The encoded protein is CASSLSDG. The CDR3 in its entirety is CASSLSDGYTF.

A remark on this clone: The observed sequence ends 3 residues before the CDR3 terminus, with the missing tail filled in from the germline J gene. The chain couples TRBV2 to TRBJ1-6; 7 bases align to TRBD1. The V segment lost 11 bases and the J segment 8 bases; nucleotides outside the gene matches: 9. This CDR3 comprises 13 residues. Germline values: CDR1 SNHLY, CDR2 FYNNEI. Incomplete CDR3 DNA: TGTGCCGGGGCACAGGGGATGGATTCACCC. It translates to CAGAQGMDSP. The entire CDR3 is CAGAQGMDSPLHF.

CDR3 loop: CASSEPYTRGNQPQHF. CDR3 bases read: TGTGCCAGCAGTGAACCCTATACTAGGGGCAATCAGCCC. The rearrangement joins TRBV6-1 to TRBJ1-5; D call uncertain. The CDR3 end lies 3 residues beyond the end of the read and is filled in from the germline J gene. Trimming stripped 2 bases from V and 2 bases from J, with 13 bases between. Germline V gene sequence: CDR1 MNHNS, CDR2 SASEGT. This CDR3 is built from 16 residues.

Turning to this clone: The read ends 3 residues early relative to the CDR3; the germline J gene fills the gap. This chain joins TRBV6-2 or TRBV6-3 and TRBJ2-2; 14 bases line up with TRBD2. Trimming removed 2 bases from V and 7 bases from J; junction bases left unmatched: 3. This CDR3 spans 16 amino acids. CDR1 and CDR2 (germline): MNHEY, SVGEGT. The CDR3 loop reads CASSYGLAGGHGELFF. The DNA read from the CDR3 is TGTGCCAGCAGTTACGGACTAGCGGGAGGCCACGGGGAG.

Turning to this clone: The CDR3 end is not reached by the read, which stops 3 residues before it; the germline J gene fills it in. The V call is TRBV30, the J call TRBJ2-7, with TRBD2 as a possible D gene (6 bases). CDR1 and CDR2 (germline): GTSNPN, SVGIG (reference sequence). The CDR3 has 15 amino acids. V lost 0 bases and J lost 5, with 17 bases in between. The covered CDR3 bases are TGTGCCTGGAGTGTACTCCCGACGGACTACCACGAG. Its protein product is CAWSVLPTDYHE. The full CDR3 protein is CAWSVLPTDYHEQYF.

Concerning this clone itself: The read comes to an end 3 residues before the CDR3 does, leaving the germline J gene to fill in the end. V gene TRBV5-1 combines with J gene TRBJ2-4; no clear D. Germline V lookup: CDR1 SGHRS, CDR2 YFSETQ. The CDR3 has 13 amino acids. V lost 3 bases and J lost 2, with 6 bases in between. CDR3 bases read: TGCGCCAGCAGCTCCTCCCCCAAAAACATT. It yields the protein CASSSSPKNI. The complete CDR3 sequence is CASSSSPKNIQYF.